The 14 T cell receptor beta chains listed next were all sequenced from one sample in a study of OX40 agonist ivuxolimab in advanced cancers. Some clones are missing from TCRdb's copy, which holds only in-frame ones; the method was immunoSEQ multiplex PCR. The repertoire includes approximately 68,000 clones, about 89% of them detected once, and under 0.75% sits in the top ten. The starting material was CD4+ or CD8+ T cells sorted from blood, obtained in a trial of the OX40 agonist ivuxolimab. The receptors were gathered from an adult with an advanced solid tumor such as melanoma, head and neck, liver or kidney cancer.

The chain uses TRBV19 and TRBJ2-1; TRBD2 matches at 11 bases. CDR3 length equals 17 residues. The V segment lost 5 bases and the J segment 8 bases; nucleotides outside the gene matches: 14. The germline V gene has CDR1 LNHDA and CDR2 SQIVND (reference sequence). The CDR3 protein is CASSLLAGAPPGDEQFF. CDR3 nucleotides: TGTGCCAGTAGTCTACTAGCGGGAGCCCCCCCGGGGGATGAGCAGTTCTTC.

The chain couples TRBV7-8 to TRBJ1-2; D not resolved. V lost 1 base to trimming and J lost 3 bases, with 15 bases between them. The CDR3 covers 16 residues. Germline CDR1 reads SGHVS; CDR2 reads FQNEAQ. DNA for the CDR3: TGTGCCAGCAGCTTAGTTCAGCTCGCTGGTGACTATGGCTACACCTTC. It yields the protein CASSLVQLAGDYGYTF.

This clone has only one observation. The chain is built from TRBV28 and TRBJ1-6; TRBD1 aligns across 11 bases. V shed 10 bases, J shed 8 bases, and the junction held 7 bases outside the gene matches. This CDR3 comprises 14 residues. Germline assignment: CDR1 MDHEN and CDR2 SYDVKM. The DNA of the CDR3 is TGTGCCACCCCAGGACAGGGGGCGGATTCACCCCTCCACTTT. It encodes CATPGQGADSPLHF.

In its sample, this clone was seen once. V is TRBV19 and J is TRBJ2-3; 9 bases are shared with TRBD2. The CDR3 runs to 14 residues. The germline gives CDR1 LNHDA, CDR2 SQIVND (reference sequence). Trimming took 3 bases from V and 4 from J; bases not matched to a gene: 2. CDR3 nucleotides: TGTGCCAGTAGTATCCGCGGGGGGGCAGATACGCAGTATTTT. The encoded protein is CASSIRGGADTQYF.

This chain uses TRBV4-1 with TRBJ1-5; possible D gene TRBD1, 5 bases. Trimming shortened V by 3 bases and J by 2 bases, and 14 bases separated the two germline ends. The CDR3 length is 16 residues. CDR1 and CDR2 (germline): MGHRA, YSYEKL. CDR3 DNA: TGCGCCAGCAGCCAGCCTGGGACGAGAGGCAATCAGCCCCAGCATTTT. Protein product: CASSQPGTRGNQPQHF.

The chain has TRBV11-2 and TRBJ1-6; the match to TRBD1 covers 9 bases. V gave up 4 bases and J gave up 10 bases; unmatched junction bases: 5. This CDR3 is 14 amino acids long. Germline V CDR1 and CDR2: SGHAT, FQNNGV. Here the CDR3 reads CASSWPGQGSPLHF. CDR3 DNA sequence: TGTGCCAGCAGCTGGCCGGGACAGGGCTCACCCCTCCACTTT. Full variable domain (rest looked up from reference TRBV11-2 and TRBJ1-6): EAGVAQSPRYKIIEKRQSVAFWCNPISGHATLYWYQQILGQGPKLLIQFQNNGVVDDSQLPKDRFSAERLKGVDSTLKIQPAKLEDSAVYLCASSWPGQGSPLHFGNGTRLTVT.

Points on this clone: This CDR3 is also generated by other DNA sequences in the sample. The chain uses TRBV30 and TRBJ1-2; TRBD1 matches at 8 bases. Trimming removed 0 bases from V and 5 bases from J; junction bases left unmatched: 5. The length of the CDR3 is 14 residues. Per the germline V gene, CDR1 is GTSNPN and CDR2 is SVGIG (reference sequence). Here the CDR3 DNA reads TGTGCCTGGAGTGTAGGACAGGGAGGATATGGCTACACCTTC. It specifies CAWSVGQGGYGYTF.

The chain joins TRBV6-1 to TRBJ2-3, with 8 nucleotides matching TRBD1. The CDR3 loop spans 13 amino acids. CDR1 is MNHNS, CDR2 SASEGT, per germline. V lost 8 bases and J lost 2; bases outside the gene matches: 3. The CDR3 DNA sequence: TGTGCCAGCCGGGACAGGTTCACAGATACGCAGTATTTT. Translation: CASRDRFTDTQYF.

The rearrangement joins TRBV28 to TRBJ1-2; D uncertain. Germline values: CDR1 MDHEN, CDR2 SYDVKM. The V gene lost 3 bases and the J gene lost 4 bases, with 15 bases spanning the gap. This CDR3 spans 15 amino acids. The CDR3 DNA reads TGTGCCAGCAGTTTGAGAGTCTCAGAGGCCTATGGCTACACCTTC. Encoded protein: CASSLRVSEAYGYTF.

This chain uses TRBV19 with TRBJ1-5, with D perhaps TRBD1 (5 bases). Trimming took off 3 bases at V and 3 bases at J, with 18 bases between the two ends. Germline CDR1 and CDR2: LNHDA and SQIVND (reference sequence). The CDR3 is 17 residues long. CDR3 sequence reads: CASSMTGAGRDNQPQHF. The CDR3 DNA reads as TGTGCCAGTAGTATGACTGGGGCCGGCCGCGACAATCAGCCCCAGCATTTT.

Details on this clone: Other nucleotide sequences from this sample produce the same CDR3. The CDR3 sequence: CASSSPRDRGIKSSYNEQFF. The CDR3 DNA is TGTGCCAGCAGTTCCCCTCGGGACAGGGGGATTAAAAGCTCCTACAATGAGCAGTTCTTC. The chain links TRBV27 to TRBJ2-1; 11 nucleotides match TRBD1. CDR3 size: 20 residues. Germline V gene lookup returns CDR1 MNHEY and CDR2 SMNVEV (reference sequence). V lost 4 bases, J lost 0 bases, and 14 bases stayed unmatched.

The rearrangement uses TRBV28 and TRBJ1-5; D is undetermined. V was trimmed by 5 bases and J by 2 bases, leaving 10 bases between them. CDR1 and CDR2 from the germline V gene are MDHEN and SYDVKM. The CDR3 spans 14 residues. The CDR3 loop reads CASSPRRGNQPQHF. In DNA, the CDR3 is TGTGCCAGCAGTCCCCGGCGAGGCAATCAGCCCCAGCATTTT.

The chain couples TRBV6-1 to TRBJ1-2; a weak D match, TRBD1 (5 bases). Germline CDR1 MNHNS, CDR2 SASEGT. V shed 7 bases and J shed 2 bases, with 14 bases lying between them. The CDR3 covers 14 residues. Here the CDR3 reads CASNKGLANYGYTF. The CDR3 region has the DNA TGTGCCAGCAACAAGGGGTTAGCGAACTATGGCTACACCTTC.

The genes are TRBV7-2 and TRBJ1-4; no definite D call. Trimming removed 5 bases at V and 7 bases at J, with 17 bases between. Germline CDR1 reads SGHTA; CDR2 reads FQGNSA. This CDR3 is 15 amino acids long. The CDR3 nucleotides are TGTGCCAGCAGCCCCTATGGGCAAGGACCTGAAAAACTGTTTTTT. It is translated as CASSPYGQGPEKLFF.